This T cell receptor beta chain was sequenced for a study of control samples from healthy donors and cancer patients. Using immunoSEQ multiplex PCR, the repertoire was profiled, and TCRdb retains in-frame clones only, with some absent. The sample holds 170,000 or so clones; around 90% are singletons and the top ten take around 2%. What was sequenced was blood. The receptor was derived from a woman aged 35 to 49 in good health.

The CDR3 sequence: CASSFMETRSSYEQYF. CDR3 coding DNA: TGTGCCAGCAGCTTCATGGAGACTAGGAGCTCCTACGAGCAGTACTTC. This rearrangement joins TRBV7-9 to TRBJ2-7; TRBD2 might be the D (6 bases). In germline, CDR1 is SEHNR, CDR2 FQNEAQ (reference sequence). Deletions cut 3 bases from V and 0 bases from J, with 15 bases between. The CDR3 has 16 amino acids.